This TCR beta chain is from a study of beta chain features in type 1 diabetes. For the study at large: Similarity in age, gender and cell yields was seen between patients and healthy donors.

This clone appeared a few times. What it binds is not known. Sequencing targeted expressed TCRB transcripts, as all isolated RNA had been reverse transcribed. Some clones are missing from TCRdb's copy, which holds only in-frame ones; the method was immunoSEQ multiplex PCR. This sample yields 350,000 to 450,000 clones, of which 10% to 15% are seen a single time; around 0.0099% belongs to the top ten. Study-wide findings and caveats: For Type 1 diabetes patients, all four CD4+ subsets carried TCRB CDR3s that were moderately but significantly shorter.

Sorting with CD45RO/CCR7/CD25/CD127/CD95/CD27 yielded naive, central memory, regulatory and stem-like memory CD4+ cells. Germline trimming cut 3 bases from V and 4 bases from J; bases unmatched to any gene: 6. The CDR3 length is 14 residues. Germline-derived CDR1 and CDR2 are GTSNPN and SVGIG (reference sequence). The material sequenced was naive CD4+ T cells from blood. This TCR came from a woman aged 18-29 years with type 1 diabetes. The V call is TRBV30, the J call TRBJ1-5, with 7 bases aligning to TRBD1. CDR3 nucleotide sequence: TGTGCCTGGAGCGGAGGGACAGTGAATCAGCCCCAGCATTTT. It encodes CAWSGGTVNQPQHF. Filled out from reference TRBV30 and TRBJ1-5, the complete variable domain reads SQTIHQWPATLVQPVGSPLSLECTVEGTSNPNLYWYRQAAGRGLQLLFYSVGIGQISSEVPQNLSASRPQDRQFILSSKKLLLSDSGFYLCAWSGGTVNQPQHFGDGTRLSIL.